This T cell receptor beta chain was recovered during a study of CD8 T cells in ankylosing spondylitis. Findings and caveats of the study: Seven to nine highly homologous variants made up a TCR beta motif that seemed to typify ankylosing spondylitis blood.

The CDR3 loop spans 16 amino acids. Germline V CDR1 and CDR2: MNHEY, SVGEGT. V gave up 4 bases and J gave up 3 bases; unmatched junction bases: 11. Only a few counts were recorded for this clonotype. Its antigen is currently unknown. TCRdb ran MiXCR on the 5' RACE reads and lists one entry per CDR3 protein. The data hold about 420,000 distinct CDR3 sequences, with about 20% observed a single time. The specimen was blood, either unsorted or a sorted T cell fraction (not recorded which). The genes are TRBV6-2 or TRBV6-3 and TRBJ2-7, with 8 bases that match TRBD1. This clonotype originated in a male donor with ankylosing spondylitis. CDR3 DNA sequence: TGTGCCAGCAGTTCATCCCGGGACAGGACCCTCTACGAGCAGTACTTC. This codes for CASSSSRDRTLYEQYF.